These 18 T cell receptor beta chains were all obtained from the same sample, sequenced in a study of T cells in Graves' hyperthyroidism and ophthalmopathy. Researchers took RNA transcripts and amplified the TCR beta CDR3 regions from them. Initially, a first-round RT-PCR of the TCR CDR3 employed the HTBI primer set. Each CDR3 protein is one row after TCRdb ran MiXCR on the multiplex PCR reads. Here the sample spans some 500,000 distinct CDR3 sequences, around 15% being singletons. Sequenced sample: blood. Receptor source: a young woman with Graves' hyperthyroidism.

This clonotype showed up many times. CDR3 protein: CASSELNNEQFF. CDR3 DNA: TGTGCCAGCAGCGAGCTAAACAATGAGCAGTTCTTC. The chain carries TRBV11-2 and TRBJ2-1, with D hard to call. This CDR3 has 12 amino acids. V was cut by 5 bases and J by 5 bases, with 7 bases left in between. Germline lookup yields CDR1 SGHAT and CDR2 FQNNGV.

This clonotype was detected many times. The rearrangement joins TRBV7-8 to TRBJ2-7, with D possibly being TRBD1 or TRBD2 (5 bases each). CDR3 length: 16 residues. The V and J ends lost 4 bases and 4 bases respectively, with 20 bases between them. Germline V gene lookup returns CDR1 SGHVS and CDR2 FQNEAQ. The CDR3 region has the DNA TGTGCCAGCAGCTCATACGCTAGTGGGACCACTTACGAGCAGTACTTC. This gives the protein CASSSYASGTTYEQYF.

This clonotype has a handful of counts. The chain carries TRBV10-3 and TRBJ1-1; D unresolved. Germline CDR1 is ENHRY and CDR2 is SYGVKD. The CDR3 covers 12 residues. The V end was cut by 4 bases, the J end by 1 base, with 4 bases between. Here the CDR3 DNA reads TGTGCCATCAGTGCCGAGAACACTGAAGCTTTCTTT. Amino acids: CAISAENTEAFF.

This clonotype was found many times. CDR3 region: CASSPSGRTLNEQFF. In nucleotides, the CDR3 is TGTGCCAGCTCACCCTCAGGCAGGACCCTCAATGAGCAGTTCTTC. The genes are TRBV18 and TRBJ2-1, with D unclear. The V and J ends lost 3 bases and 6 bases respectively, with 15 bases between them. This CDR3 region has 15 residues. The germline V gene has CDR1 KGHSH and CDR2 LQKENI.

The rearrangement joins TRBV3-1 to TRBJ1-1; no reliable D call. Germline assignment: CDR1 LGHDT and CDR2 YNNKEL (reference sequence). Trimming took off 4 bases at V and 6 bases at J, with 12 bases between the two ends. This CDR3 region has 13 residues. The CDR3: CASSRRGFPEAFF. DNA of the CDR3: TGTGCCAGCAGCCGACGGGGTTTCCCTGAAGCTTTCTTT.

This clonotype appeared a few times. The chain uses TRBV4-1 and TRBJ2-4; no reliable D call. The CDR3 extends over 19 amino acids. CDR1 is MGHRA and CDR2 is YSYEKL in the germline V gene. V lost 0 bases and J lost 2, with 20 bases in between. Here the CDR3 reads CASSQDTAVQRRTKNIQYF. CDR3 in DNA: TGCGCCAGCAGCCAAGATACGGCGGTCCAGAGGCGTACCAAAAACATTCAGTACTTC.

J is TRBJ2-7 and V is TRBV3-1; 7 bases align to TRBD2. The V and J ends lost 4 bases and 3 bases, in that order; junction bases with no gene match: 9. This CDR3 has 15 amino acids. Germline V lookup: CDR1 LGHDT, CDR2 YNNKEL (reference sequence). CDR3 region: CASSPRDYYFYEQYF. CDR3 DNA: TGTGCCAGCAGCCCACGGGACTACTACTTCTACGAGCAGTACTTC.

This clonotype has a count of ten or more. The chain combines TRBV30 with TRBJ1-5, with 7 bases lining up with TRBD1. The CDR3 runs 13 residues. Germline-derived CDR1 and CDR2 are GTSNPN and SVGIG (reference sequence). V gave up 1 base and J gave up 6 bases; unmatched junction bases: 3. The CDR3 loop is CAWSGQGIQPQHF. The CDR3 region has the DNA TGTGCCTGGAGTGGACAGGGTATTCAGCCCCAGCATTTT.

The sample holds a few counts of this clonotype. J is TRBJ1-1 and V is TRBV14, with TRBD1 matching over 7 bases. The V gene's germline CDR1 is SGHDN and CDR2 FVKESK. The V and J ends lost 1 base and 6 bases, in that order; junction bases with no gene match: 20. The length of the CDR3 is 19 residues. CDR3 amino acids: CASSQVTAGGWKIDAEAFF. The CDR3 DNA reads TGTGCCAGCAGCCAAGTTACGGCAGGGGGTTGGAAAATTGACGCTGAAGCTTTCTTT.

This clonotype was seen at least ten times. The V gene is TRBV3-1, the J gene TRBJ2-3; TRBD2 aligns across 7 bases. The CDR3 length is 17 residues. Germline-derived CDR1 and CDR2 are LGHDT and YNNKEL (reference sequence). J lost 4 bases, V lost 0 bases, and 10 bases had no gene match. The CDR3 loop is CASSQDQLGGLPDTQYF. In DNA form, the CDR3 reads TGTGCCAGCAGCCAAGATCAGTTGGGAGGGCTCCCAGATACGCAGTATTTT.

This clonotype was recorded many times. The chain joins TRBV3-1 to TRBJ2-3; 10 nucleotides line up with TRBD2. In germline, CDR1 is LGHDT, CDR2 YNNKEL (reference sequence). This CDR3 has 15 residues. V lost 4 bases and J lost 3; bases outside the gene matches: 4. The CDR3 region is CASSRILAGTDTQYF. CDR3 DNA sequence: TGTGCCAGCAGCCGAATACTAGCGGGGACAGATACGCAGTATTTT.

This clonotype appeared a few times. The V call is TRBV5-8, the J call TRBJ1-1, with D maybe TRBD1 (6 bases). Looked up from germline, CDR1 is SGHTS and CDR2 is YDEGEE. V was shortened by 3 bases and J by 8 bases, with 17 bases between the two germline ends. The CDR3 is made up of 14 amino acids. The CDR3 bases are TGTGCCAGCAGCTACCTACAGGGATTCGGGGAAGCTTTCTTT. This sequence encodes CASSYLQGFGEAFF.

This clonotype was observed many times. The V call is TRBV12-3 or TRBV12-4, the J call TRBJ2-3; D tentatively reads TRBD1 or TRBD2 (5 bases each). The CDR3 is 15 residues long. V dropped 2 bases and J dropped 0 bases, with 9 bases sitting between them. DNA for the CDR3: TGTGCCAGCAGTTTACCGGGACCTAGCACAGATACGCAGTATTTT. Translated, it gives CASSLPGPSTDTQYF.

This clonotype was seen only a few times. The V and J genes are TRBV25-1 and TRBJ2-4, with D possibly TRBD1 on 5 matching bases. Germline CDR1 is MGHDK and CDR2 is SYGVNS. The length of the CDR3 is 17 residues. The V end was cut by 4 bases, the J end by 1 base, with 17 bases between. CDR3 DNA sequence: TGTGCCAGCAGTGCGTACACAGGTCAGGAGGCCAAAAACATTCAGTACTTC. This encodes CASSAYTGQEAKNIQYF.

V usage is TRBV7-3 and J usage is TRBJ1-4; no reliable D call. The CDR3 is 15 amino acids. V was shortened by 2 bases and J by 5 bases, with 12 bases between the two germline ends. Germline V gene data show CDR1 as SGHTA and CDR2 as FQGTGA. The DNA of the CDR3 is TGTGCCAGCAGCTTAGGTTCAGGATCGAATGAAAAACTGTTTTTT. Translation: CASSLGSGSNEKLFF.

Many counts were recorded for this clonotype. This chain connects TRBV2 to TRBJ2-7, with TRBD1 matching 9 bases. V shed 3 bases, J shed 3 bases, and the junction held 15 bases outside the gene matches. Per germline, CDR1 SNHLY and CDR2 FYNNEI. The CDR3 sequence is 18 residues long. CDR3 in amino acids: CASSDDTLPGQGNYEQYF. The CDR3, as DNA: TGTGCCAGCAGTGACGACACCCTTCCGGGACAGGGTAACTACGAGCAGTACTTC.

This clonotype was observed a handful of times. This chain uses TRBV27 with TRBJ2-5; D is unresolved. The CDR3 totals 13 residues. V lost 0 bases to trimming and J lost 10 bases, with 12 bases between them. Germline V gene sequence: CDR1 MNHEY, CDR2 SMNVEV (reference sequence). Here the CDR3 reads CASSLSVMAGQYF. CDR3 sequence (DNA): TGTGCCAGCAGTTTATCGGTCATGGCAGGCCAGTACTTC.

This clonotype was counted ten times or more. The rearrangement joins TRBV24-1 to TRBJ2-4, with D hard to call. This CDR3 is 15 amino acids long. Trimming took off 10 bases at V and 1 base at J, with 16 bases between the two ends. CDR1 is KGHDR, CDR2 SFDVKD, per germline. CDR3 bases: TGTGCCACAGTGCGCCGGCCCGTGGCCAAAAACATTCAGTACTTC. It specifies CATVRRPVAKNIQYF.